The rows below give T cell receptor beta chains drawn from one sample of a study of blood T cell repertoires in COVID-19. Clones were sequenced by immunoSEQ multiplex PCR, and TCRdb holds only the in-frame ones, with some missing. The data contain 130,000 to 150,000 clones, roughly 86% of them singletons. Sequencing input: peripheral blood. The receptors come from a human donor in a cohort sampled during active COVID-19. The conserved cysteine and the conserved F or W are not part of the CDR3 here.

13	TRBV28	TRBJ1-5	ASRFGGGSNQPQH
15	TRBV6-4	TRBJ1-5	ASRALRGGCRNQPQH
11	TRBV4-3	TRBJ1-5	ASSQDQGQPQH
11	TRBV5-4	TRBJ2-7	ASRWGEGVEQY
16	TRBV6-2/TRBV6-3	TRBJ1-5	ASSYPRTGIVGNQPQH
11	TRBV28	TRBJ1-1	ASSAHRGQEAF
13	TRBV27	TRBJ1-2	ASSFTWDSYYGYT
14	TRBV27	TRBJ2-3	ASSLLAGGQPDTQY
16	TRBV27	TRBJ2-6	ASSLRLAGSSGANVLT
15	TRBV9	TRBJ2-1	ASSAGPLLISYNEQF
15	TRBV7-2	TRBJ1-3	ASSLVAVGGSGNTIY
16	TRBV5-4	TRBJ2-7	ASSPGLAGGHFVYEQY
13	TRBV18	TRBJ2-1	ASSPGLADYNEQF
13	TRBV9	TRBJ2-7	ASSVGSSGPYEQY
13	TRBV27	TRBJ2-7	ASSPAGQRAYEQY
15	TRBV6-2/TRBV6-3	TRBJ1-5	ASSYSRFTRGNQPQH
13	TRBV5-1	TRBJ2-7	ASSAGTAISYEQY
11	TRBV19	TRBJ2-7	ASSSGQYYEQY
13	TRBV9	TRBJ2-2	ASSVWGLDTGELF
14	TRBV28	TRBJ2-3	ATSTRIAGPTDTQY
12	TRBV7-9	TRBJ1-5	ASSLTSSNQPQH
12	TRBV18	TRBJ1-5	ASSPSREPEPQH
13	TRBV11-2	TRBJ1-2	ASSPTKGANYGYT
14	TRBV11-2	TRBJ1-6	ASSLRGSLYNSPLH
10	TRBV3-1/TRBV3-2	TRBJ2-7	ASSQDTGEQY
13	TRBV7-2	TRBJ1-1	ASSLHGQGNTEAF
13	TRBV7-8	TRBJ2-3	ASSKSGTGLDTQY
11	TRBV6-5	TRBJ1-2	ASSYSGYRGYT
12	TRBV19	TRBJ2-1	ASSLPHQDNEQF
12	TRBV7-2	TRBJ1-5	ASSLGGGRQPQH
13	TRBV28	TRBJ1-1	ASSFSGTGDTEAF
11	TRBV18	TRBJ2-3	ASSPHEGDTQY
14	TRBV11-2	TRBJ2-3	ASSLALAGGPDTQY
14	TRBV7-6	TRBJ1-6	ASSLSIGTGNSPLH
14	TRBV28	TRBJ2-2	ASRVWRSANTGELF
12	TRBV5-6	TRBJ1-2	ASSPRGQHYGYT
13	TRBV19	TRBJ1-4	ASKDTRGKSEKLF
11	TRBV29-1	TRBJ1-5	SGATGSGMPQH
13	TRBV11-2	TRBJ2-7	ASSLDPGSPYEQY
12	TRBV2	TRBJ2-3	ARGTSGGGDTQY
15	TRBV9	TRBJ2-1	ASSVQRDRGNYNEQF